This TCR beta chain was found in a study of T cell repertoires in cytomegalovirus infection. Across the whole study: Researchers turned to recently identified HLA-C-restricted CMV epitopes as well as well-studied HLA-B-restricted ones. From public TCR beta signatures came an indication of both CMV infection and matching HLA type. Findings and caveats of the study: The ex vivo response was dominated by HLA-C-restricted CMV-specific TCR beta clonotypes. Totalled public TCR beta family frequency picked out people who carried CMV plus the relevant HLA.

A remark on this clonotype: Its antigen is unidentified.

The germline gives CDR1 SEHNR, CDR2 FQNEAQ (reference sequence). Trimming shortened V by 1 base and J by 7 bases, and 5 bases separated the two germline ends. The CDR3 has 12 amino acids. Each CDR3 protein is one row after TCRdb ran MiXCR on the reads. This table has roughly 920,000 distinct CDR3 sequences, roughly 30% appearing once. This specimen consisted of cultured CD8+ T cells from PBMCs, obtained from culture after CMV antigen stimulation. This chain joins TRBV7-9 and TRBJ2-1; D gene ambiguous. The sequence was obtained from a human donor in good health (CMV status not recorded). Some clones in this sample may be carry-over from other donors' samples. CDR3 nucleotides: TGTGCCAGCAGCTTAGTACAGAATGAGCAGTTCTTC. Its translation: CASSLVQNEQFF. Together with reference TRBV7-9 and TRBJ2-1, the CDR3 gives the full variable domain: DTGVSQNPRHKITKRGQNVTFRCDPISEHNRLYWYRQTLGQGPEFLTYFQNEAQLEKSRLLSDRFSAERPKGSFSTLEIQRTEQGDSAMYLCASSLVQNEQFFGPGTRLTVL.